This is a list of T cell receptor beta chains from one sample in a study of blood T cells in healthy people across ages. Via MiXCR, TCRdb re-called the 5' RACE reads, giving one row per CDR3 protein. This table holds 650,000 to 1,000,000 distinct CDR3 sequences, approximately 35% found once. Sequenced input: blood. The source is a young man in good health. Both conserved end residues are part of each CDR3. The order of the fields is CDR3 DNA, CDR3 protein, J gene, clone size, V gene, D gene. D genes are given only for firm matches. Clone size appears in some rows only: once, few, many, or a class for an expanded clone.

cdr3_nt: TGCAGTGCTAGCCCACGGGCTAACTATGGCTACACCTTC; cdr3_aa: CSASPRANYGYTF; j_call: TRBJ1-2; clone_size: many; v_call: TRBV20-1; d_call: .
cdr3_nt: TGTGCCAGCAGGCCACCGGGCTCTGGGGCCAACGTCCTGACTTTC; cdr3_aa: CASRPPGSGANVLTF; j_call: TRBJ2-6; clone_size: once; v_call: TRBV7-9; d_call: .
cdr3_nt: TGTGCCAGCAGTTTGGCGGGGGCAGGGGATACGCAGTATTTT; cdr3_aa: CASSLAGAGDTQYF; j_call: TRBJ2-3; clone_size: .; v_call: TRBV28; d_call: .
cdr3_nt: TGTGCCAGCAGTTCGGACAGGGGGCAAGGCTACACCTTC; cdr3_aa: CASSSDRGQGYTF; j_call: TRBJ1-2; clone_size: few; v_call: TRBV6-1; d_call: TRBD1
cdr3_nt: TGTGCCAGCAGCCAAGATCTTCTCATATCAGGAGATACGCAGTATTTT; cdr3_aa: CASSQDLLISGDTQYF; j_call: TRBJ2-3; clone_size: few; v_call: TRBV14; d_call: .
cdr3_nt: TGCAGTGCTAGTTGGCTAGCGGACTCCTACGAGCAGTACTTC; cdr3_aa: CSASWLADSYEQYF; j_call: TRBJ2-7; clone_size: .; v_call: TRBV20-1; d_call: TRBD2
cdr3_nt: TGTGCCAGCAAGGGGGGGGCAAGCAATCAGCCCCAGCATTTT; cdr3_aa: CASKGGASNQPQHF; j_call: TRBJ1-5; clone_size: few; v_call: TRBV25-1; d_call: .
cdr3_nt: TGTGCCAGCAGCCCAGGGAAGGACAATCAGCCCCAGCATTTT; cdr3_aa: CASSPGKDNQPQHF; j_call: TRBJ1-5; clone_size: .; v_call: TRBV12-3/TRBV12-4; d_call: .
cdr3_nt: TGCAGTTGGCCGACTAGCGGGGGGGAATTCTACAATGAGCAGTTCTTC; cdr3_aa: CSWPTSGGEFYNEQFF; j_call: TRBJ2-1; clone_size: .; v_call: TRBV20-1; d_call: TRBD2
cdr3_nt: TGTGCCAGTTCCGATGGGTTGCGGATTCAGCCCCAGCATTTT; cdr3_aa: CASSDGLRIQPQHF; j_call: TRBJ1-5; clone_size: .; v_call: TRBV7-8; d_call: .
cdr3_nt: TGCAGTGCCCGGACAGGGCGCCCGGACATTCAGTACTTC; cdr3_aa: CSARTGRPDIQYF; j_call: TRBJ2-4; clone_size: few; v_call: TRBV20-1; d_call: TRBD1
cdr3_nt: TGTGCCAGCAGCTTAGGCAGAGCTAGCGGGGGATACCCGAACACCGGGGAGCTGTTTTTT; cdr3_aa: CASSLGRASGGYPNTGELFF; j_call: TRBJ2-2; clone_size: .; v_call: TRBV7-9; d_call: TRBD2
cdr3_nt: TGTGCCAGCAGCACGGGACTAGCGTACAATGAGCAGTTCTTC; cdr3_aa: CASSTGLAYNEQFF; j_call: TRBJ2-1; clone_size: few; v_call: TRBV7-3; d_call: TRBD2
cdr3_nt: TGTGCCAGCGGAACTAGTGGTCACGAGCAGTACTTC; cdr3_aa: CASGTSGHEQYF; j_call: TRBJ2-7; clone_size: .; v_call: TRBV25-1; d_call: .
cdr3_nt: TGTGCCAGCACCCCCCGGGGAGGAAATGAGCAGTACTTC; cdr3_aa: CASTPRGGNEQYF; j_call: TRBJ2-5; clone_size: .; v_call: TRBV12-3/TRBV12-4; d_call: .
cdr3_nt: TGCGCCAGCAGCTTAACCTCGGGGGAGGGCTTATACAATGAGCAGTACTTC; cdr3_aa: CASSLTSGEGLYNEQYF; j_call: TRBJ2-7; clone_size: .; v_call: TRBV5-1; d_call: TRBD2
cdr3_nt: TGTGCCAGCAGTCCACCCTGTGACAATGAGCAGTTCTTC; cdr3_aa: CASSPPCDNEQFF; j_call: TRBJ2-1; clone_size: .; v_call: TRBV12-3/TRBV12-4; d_call: .
cdr3_nt: TGTGCCAGCAGTTCATCAACCGGGGAGCTGTTTTTT; cdr3_aa: CASSSSTGELFF; j_call: TRBJ2-2; clone_size: many; v_call: TRBV12-3/TRBV12-4; d_call: .
cdr3_nt: TGCAGTGCTAGAGGGACTGAGTACGAGCAGTTCTTC; cdr3_aa: CSARGTEYEQFF; j_call: TRBJ2-1; clone_size: .; v_call: TRBV20-1; d_call: .
cdr3_nt: TGCAGCGTGCAGGGATTCGATAATTCACCCCTCCACTTT; cdr3_aa: CSVQGFDNSPLHF; j_call: TRBJ1-6; clone_size: .; v_call: TRBV29-1; d_call: .
cdr3_nt: TGCAGCGTTATGGCGGGGGGCCGGGAGACCCAGTACTTC; cdr3_aa: CSVMAGGRETQYF; j_call: TRBJ2-5; clone_size: many; v_call: TRBV29-1; d_call: TRBD2
cdr3_nt: TGTGCCAGCAGTTACTCGAGGGGGACCAACTACAATGAGCAGTTCTTC; cdr3_aa: CASSYSRGTNYNEQFF; j_call: TRBJ2-1; clone_size: few; v_call: TRBV6-5; d_call: .
cdr3_nt: TGCGCCAGCAGCCTGTCCCCAGGGTCAACTAATGAAAAACTGTTTTTT; cdr3_aa: CASSLSPGSTNEKLFF; j_call: TRBJ1-4; clone_size: few; v_call: TRBV4-1; d_call: .
cdr3_nt: TGTGCCAGCAGTTGGTCCGGGACAGGGTCCGGGGAGCTGTTTTTT; cdr3_aa: CASSWSGTGSGELFF; j_call: TRBJ2-2; clone_size: few; v_call: TRBV5-6; d_call: TRBD1
cdr3_nt: TGCGCCAGCAGCCCGATGACTAGCGGGGCGTCCAATGAGCAGTACTTC; cdr3_aa: CASSPMTSGASNEQYF; j_call: TRBJ2-5; clone_size: .; v_call: TRBV5-1; d_call: TRBD2
cdr3_nt: TGTGCCAGCAGCGCGACAGGGACCTCCTATAATTCACCCCTCCACTTT; cdr3_aa: CASSATGTSYNSPLHF; j_call: TRBJ1-6; clone_size: .; v_call: TRBV7-2; d_call: TRBD1
cdr3_nt: TGTGCCAGCAGCCAAGAGAGCTCAACTAATGAAAAACTGTTTTTT; cdr3_aa: CASSQESSTNEKLFF; j_call: TRBJ1-4; clone_size: few; v_call: TRBV4-2; d_call: .
cdr3_nt: TGTGCCAGCAGTCGAGGATCTTACTACAATGAGCAGTTCTTC; cdr3_aa: CASSRGSYYNEQFF; j_call: TRBJ2-1; clone_size: many; v_call: TRBV6-6; d_call: .
cdr3_nt: TGTGCCACCAGTTTGGACCTGGAGACCCAGTACTTC; cdr3_aa: CATSLDLETQYF; j_call: TRBJ2-5; clone_size: many; v_call: TRBV24-1; d_call: .
cdr3_nt: TGTGCCAGCAGTTACTCGGGGCAGCTTAACAATGAGCAGTACTTC; cdr3_aa: CASSYSGQLNNEQYF; j_call: TRBJ2-7; clone_size: .; v_call: TRBV6-5; d_call: .
cdr3_nt: TGTGCCAGCAGACCAGGGGTGACTAATGAAAAACTGTTTTTT; cdr3_aa: CASRPGVTNEKLFF; j_call: TRBJ1-4; clone_size: .; v_call: TRBV12-3/TRBV12-4; d_call: .
cdr3_nt: TGTGCCAGCAGTTTAGCGGGACATGAAGTACCAGCGGGAAGGAGGTACGAGCAGTACTTC; cdr3_aa: CASSLAGHEVPAGRRYEQYF; j_call: TRBJ2-7; clone_size: few; v_call: TRBV12-3/TRBV12-4; d_call: .
cdr3_nt: TGTGCCATCAGCCCCAAGGATACGCAGTATTTT; cdr3_aa: CAISPKDTQYF; j_call: TRBJ2-3; clone_size: .; v_call: TRBV9; d_call: .
cdr3_nt: TGCGCCAGCAGCCAACCGGGACAGACGACCTATGGCTACACCTTC; cdr3_aa: CASSQPGQTTYGYTF; j_call: TRBJ1-2; clone_size: many; v_call: TRBV4-3; d_call: TRBD1
cdr3_nt: TGTGCCAGCAGCCAACGGAATTCACCCCTCCACTTT; cdr3_aa: CASSQRNSPLHF; j_call: TRBJ1-6; clone_size: .; v_call: TRBV4-2; d_call: .
cdr3_nt: TGCGCCAGCAGCACCGGGACAGGGATTGAAAAACTGTTTTTT; cdr3_aa: CASSTGTGIEKLFF; j_call: TRBJ1-4; clone_size: .; v_call: TRBV5-1; d_call: TRBD1
cdr3_nt: TGCAGCGTTGAAGTATCGTTCGGCAGGTCTATGACCAAACCTACGCAGTATTTT; cdr3_aa: CSVEVSFGRSMTKPTQYF; j_call: TRBJ2-3; clone_size: .; v_call: TRBV29-1; d_call: .
cdr3_nt: TGTGCCAGCAGTCAAGGGACCAAGTGGTACTTC; cdr3_aa: CASSQGTKWYF; j_call: TRBJ2-5; clone_size: few; v_call: TRBV27; d_call: .
cdr3_nt: TGTGCCAGCAGCCCTGGCCGGGGACTAGCGAGTTACAATGAGCAGTTCTTC; cdr3_aa: CASSPGRGLASYNEQFF; j_call: TRBJ2-1; clone_size: once; v_call: TRBV14; d_call: TRBD2
cdr3_nt: TGTGCCAGCACCTCACGGGACAGCCGAGGTGGGTCCGTCCAAAACATTCAGTACTTC; cdr3_aa: CASTSRDSRGGSVQNIQYF; j_call: TRBJ2-4; clone_size: .; v_call: TRBV2; d_call: TRBD1
cdr3_nt: TGCAGTGCTAGAGACCGCCTTGGTTCACCCCTCCACTTT; cdr3_aa: CSARDRLGSPLHF; j_call: TRBJ1-6; clone_size: few; v_call: TRBV20-1; d_call: .
cdr3_nt: TGTGCCAGTAGTCCCCTGACAGGACACACTGAAGCTTTCTTT; cdr3_aa: CASSPLTGHTEAFF; j_call: TRBJ1-1; clone_size: .; v_call: TRBV19; d_call: .
cdr3_nt: TGTGCCAGCAGCCAAGGACAGGAAGGATATGGCTACACCTTC; cdr3_aa: CASSQGQEGYGYTF; j_call: TRBJ1-2; clone_size: .; v_call: TRBV3-1; d_call: .
cdr3_nt: TGTGCCAGCATCTTAGGGCCAATTTTCTACGAGCAGTACTTC; cdr3_aa: CASILGPIFYEQYF; j_call: TRBJ2-7; clone_size: once; v_call: TRBV7-2; d_call: .
cdr3_nt: TGTGCCAGCAGCCCGGGACGGGATAATTCACCCCTCCACTTT; cdr3_aa: CASSPGRDNSPLHF; j_call: TRBJ1-6; clone_size: .; v_call: TRBV4-2; d_call: .
cdr3_nt: TGTGCCAGCAGCCAAGTCTTTGGCGAGCAGTACTTC; cdr3_aa: CASSQVFGEQYF; j_call: TRBJ2-7; clone_size: many; v_call: TRBV3-1; d_call: .
cdr3_nt: TGCGCCAGCAGACGTAGCAAGGGATACAATGAGCAGTTCTTC; cdr3_aa: CASRRSKGYNEQFF; j_call: TRBJ2-1; clone_size: many; v_call: TRBV4-1; d_call: .